Following are 7 T cell receptor beta chains from one sample sequenced in a study of shared clonotypes between healthy human individuals. The data were produced by immunoSEQ multiplex PCR, yet TCRdb's version contains in-frame clones alone and is incomplete. Among about 1 million clones listed, approximately 76% were seen once. The sequenced material came from memory CD4+ T cells sorted from blood. Subset defined: CD45RA-negative fraction. All receptors come from a young man in good health.

This clone has more than one count but fewer than ten. The chain recombines TRBV2 with TRBJ1-5, with no clear D. CDR3 size: 15 residues. Looked up from germline, CDR1 is SNHLY and CDR2 is FYNNEI. V lost 3 bases, J lost 0 bases, and 9 bases lay in between. CDR3 coding DNA: TGTGCCAGCAGTGACCGGTTAAATAGCAATCAGCCCCAGCATTTT. Translation gives CASSDRLNSNQPQHF.

The chain uses TRBV7-2 and TRBJ2-7; TRBD2 is a possible D gene (6 bases). CDR3 length equals 15 residues. Trimming cost V 4 bases and J 0 bases, with 13 bases left between them. Germline assignment: CDR1 SGHTA and CDR2 FQGNSA. The CDR3 protein is CASSSGGTISYEQYF. The DNA for the CDR3 is TGTGCCAGCAGCTCTGGGGGGACGATCTCCTACGAGCAGTACTTC.

V is TRBV6-6 and J is TRBJ2-7; D ambiguous. CDR3 length: 11 residues. Germline loops: CDR1 MNHNY, CDR2 SVGAGI (reference sequence). The V and J ends lost 6 bases and 7 bases respectively, with 10 bases between them. This CDR3 reads CASSPGREQYF. The CDR3 nucleotides read TGTGCCAGCAGCCCCGGTCGGGAGCAGTACTTC.

Worth noting for this clone: Other DNA sequences in the same sample also yield this CDR3. This rearrangement joins TRBV2 to TRBJ1-2; 8 bases agree with TRBD1. J lost 8 bases, V lost 5 bases, and 10 bases had no gene match. CDR3 size: 14 residues. Looked up from germline, CDR1 is SNHLY and CDR2 is FYNNEI. The CDR3 nucleotides read TGTGCCAGCAGTCTAGGACAGGGTAATTACGGCTACACCTTC. Translating gives CASSLGQGNYGYTF.

This clone appeared once. The V gene is TRBV30, the J gene TRBJ1-6; no firm D call. V lost 4 bases to trimming and J lost 4 bases, with 14 bases between them. The germline V gene has CDR1 GTSNPN and CDR2 SVGIG (reference sequence). This CDR3 is built from 15 residues. The CDR3 here is CAWTKDAGYNSPLHF. For the CDR3, the DNA is TGTGCCTGGACCAAGGACGCGGGGTATAATTCACCCCTCCACTTT.

For this clone: In the same sample, other DNA sequences code for this CDR3. This chain joins TRBV18 and TRBJ1-4; 8 nucleotides match TRBD1. CDR3 size: 14 residues. V shed 3 bases and J 7 bases; nucleotides not matched to a gene: 4. Germline CDR1 reads KGHSH; CDR2 reads LQKENI. CDR3 nucleotide sequence: TGTGCCAGCTCACCTACAGGGGGAAGTGAAAAACTGTTTTTT. It yields the protein CASSPTGGSEKLFF.

This rearrangement joins TRBV10-3 to TRBJ1-2; D gene unclear. V dropped 3 bases and J dropped 8 bases, with 13 bases sitting between them. This CDR3 contains 13 residues. Germline V lookup: CDR1 ENHRY, CDR2 SYGVKD. The CDR3 sequence: CAISEEPLRGYTF. The CDR3 DNA follows: TGTGCCATCAGTGAAGAGCCCCTAAGGGGCTACACCTTC.